This record covers a single T cell receptor (beta chain). The repertoire was sequenced with immunoSEQ multiplex PCR; TCRdb's copy has only in-frame clones and lacks some. Of under 200,000 clones listed, over 85% are singletons. Germline V gene lookup returns CDR1 LGHDT and CDR2 YNNKEL (reference sequence). CDR3 size: 14 residues. Trimming shortened V by 10 bases and J by 0 bases, and 13 bases separated the two germline ends. This entry is derived from a study of control samples from healthy donors and cancer patients. The sequence derives from a woman in her thirties or forties in good health. The sequenced material came from blood. The V call is TRBV3-1 (or the pseudogene TRBV3-2), the J call TRBJ1-3; D possibly corresponds to TRBD1 (5 bases). CDR3 loop: CATGAGFSGNTIYF. CDR3 bases: TGTGCCACCGGAGCAGGGTTCTCTGGAAACACCATATATTTT.